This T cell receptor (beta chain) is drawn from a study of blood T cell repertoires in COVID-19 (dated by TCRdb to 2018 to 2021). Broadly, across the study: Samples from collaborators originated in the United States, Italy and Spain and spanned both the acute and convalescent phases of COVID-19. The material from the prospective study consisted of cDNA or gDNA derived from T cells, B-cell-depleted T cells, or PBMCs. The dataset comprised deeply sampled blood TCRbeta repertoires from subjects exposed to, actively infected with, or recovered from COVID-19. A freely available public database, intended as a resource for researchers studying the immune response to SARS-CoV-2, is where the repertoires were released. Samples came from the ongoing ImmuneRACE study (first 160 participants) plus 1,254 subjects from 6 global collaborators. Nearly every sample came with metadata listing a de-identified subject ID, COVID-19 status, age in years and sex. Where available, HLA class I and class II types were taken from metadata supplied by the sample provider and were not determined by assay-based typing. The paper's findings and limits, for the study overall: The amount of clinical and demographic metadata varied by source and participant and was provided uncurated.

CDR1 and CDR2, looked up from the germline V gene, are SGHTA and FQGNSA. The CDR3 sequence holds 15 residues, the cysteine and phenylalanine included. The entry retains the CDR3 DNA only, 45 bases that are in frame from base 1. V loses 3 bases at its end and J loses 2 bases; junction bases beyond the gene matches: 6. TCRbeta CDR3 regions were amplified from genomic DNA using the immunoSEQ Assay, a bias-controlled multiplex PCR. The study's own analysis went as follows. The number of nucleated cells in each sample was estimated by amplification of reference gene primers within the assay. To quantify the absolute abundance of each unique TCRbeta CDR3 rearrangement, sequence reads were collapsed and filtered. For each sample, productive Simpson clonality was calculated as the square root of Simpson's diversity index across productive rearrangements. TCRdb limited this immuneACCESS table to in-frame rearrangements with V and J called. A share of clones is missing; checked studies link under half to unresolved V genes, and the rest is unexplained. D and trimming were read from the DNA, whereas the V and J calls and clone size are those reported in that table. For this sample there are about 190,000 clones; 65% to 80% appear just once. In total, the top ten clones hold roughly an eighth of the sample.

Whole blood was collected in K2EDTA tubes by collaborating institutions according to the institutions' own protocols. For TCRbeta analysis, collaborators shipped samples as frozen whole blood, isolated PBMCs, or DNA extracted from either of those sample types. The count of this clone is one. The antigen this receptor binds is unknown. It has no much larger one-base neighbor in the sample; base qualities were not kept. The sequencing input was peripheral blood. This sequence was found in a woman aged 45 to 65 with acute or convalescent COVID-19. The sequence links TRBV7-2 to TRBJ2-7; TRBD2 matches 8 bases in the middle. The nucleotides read TGTGCCAGCAGCTTCGACGGGACTAGGACCTACGAGCAGTACTTC. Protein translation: CASSFDGTRTYEQYF.